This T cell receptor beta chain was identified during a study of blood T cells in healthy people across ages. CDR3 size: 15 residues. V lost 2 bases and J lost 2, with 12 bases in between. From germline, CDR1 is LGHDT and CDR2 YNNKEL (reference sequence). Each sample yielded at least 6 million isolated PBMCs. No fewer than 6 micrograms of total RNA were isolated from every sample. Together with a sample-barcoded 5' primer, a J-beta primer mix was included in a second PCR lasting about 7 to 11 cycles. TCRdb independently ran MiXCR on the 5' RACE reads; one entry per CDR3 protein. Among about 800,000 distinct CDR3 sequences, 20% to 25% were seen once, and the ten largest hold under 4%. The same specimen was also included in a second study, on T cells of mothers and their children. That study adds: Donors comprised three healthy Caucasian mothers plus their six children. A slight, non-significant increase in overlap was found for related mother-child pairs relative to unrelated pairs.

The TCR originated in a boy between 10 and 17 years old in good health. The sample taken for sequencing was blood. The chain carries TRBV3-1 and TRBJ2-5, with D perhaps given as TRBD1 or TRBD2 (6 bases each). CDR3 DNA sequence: TGTGCCAGCAGCCAACAGGGGCGGGGACAAGAGACCCAGTACTTC. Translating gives CASSQQGRGQETQYF.